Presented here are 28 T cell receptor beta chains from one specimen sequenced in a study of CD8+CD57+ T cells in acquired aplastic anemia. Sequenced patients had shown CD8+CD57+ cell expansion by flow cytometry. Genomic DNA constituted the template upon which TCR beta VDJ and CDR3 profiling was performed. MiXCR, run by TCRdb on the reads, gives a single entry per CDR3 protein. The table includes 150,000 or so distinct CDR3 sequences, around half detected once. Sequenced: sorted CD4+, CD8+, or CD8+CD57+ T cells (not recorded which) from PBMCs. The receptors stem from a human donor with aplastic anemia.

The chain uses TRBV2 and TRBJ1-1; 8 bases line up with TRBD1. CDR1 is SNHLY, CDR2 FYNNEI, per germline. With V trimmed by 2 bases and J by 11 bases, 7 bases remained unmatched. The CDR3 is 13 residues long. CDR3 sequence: CASSELLTGEAFF. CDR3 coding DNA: TGTGCCAGCAGTGAACTCTTGACAGGGGAGGCTTTCTTT.

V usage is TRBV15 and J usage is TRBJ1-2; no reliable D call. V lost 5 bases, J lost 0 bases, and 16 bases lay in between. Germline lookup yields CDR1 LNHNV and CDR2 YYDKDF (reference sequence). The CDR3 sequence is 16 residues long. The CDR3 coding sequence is TGTGCCACCAGCGGCTCGGACGGATTTACTAACTATGGCTACACCTTC. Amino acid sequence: CATSGSDGFTNYGYTF.

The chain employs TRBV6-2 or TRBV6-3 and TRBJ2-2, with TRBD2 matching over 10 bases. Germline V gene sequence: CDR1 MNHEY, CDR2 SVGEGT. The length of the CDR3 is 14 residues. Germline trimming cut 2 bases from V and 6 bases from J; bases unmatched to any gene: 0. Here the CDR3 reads CASSYSGGAGELFF. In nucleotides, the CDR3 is TGTGCCAGCAGTTACAGCGGGGGGGCCGGGGAGCTGTTTTTT.

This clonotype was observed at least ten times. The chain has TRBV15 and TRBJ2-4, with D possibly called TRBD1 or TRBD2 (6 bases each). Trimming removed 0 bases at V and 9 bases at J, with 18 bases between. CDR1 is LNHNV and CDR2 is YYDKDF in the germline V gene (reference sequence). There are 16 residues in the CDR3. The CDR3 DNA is TGTGCCACCAGCAGAGACGGAGTGGGGGGCCCCACCATTCAGTACTTC. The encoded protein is CATSRDGVGGPTIQYF.

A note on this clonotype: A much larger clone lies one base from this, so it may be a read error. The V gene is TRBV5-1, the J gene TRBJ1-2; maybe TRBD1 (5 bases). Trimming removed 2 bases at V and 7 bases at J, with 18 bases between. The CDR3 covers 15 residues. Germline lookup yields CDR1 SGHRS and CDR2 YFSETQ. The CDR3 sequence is CASSLGTPRGCGYTF. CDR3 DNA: TGCGCCAGCAGCTTAGGGACCCCCCGGGGCTGTGGCTACACCTTC.

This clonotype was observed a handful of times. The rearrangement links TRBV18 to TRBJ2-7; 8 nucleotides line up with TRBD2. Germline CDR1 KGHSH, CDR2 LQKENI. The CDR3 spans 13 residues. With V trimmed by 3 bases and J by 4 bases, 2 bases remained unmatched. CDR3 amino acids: CASSPAGGYEQYF. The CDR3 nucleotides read TGTGCCAGCTCACCGGCGGGGGGATACGAGCAGTACTTC. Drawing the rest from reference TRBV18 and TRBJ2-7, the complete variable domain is NAGVMQNPRHLVRRRGQEARLRCSPMKGHSHVYWYRQLPEEGLKFMVYLQKENIIDESGMPKERFSAEFPKEGPSILRIQQVVRGDSAAYFCASSPAGGYEQYFGPGTRLTVT.

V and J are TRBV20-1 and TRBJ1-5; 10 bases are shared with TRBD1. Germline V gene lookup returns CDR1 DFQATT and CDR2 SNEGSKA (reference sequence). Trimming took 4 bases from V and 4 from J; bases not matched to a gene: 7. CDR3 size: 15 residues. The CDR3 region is CSATGTGDGNQPQHF. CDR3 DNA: TGCAGTGCTACCGGGACAGGGGATGGAAATCAGCCCCAGCATTTT.

The CDR3 protein is CASSASVNEKLFF. The CDR3, as DNA: TGTGCCAGTAGTGCGTCAGTTAATGAAAAACTGTTTTTT. The rearrangement uses TRBV19 and TRBJ1-4, with D unresolved. This CDR3 has 13 amino acids. V was cut by 5 bases and J by 4 bases, with 8 bases left in between. CDR1 LNHDA and CDR2 SQIVND come from the germline V gene (reference sequence).

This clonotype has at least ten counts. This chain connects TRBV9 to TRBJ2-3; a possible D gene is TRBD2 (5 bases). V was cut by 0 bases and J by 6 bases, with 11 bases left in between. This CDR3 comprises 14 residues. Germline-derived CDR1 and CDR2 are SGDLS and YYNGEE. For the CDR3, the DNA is TGTGCCAGCAGCGTAGGGCTAGCATTGGATACGCAGTATTTT. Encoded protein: CASSVGLALDTQYF. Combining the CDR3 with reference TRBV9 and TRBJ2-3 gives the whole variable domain DSGVTQTPKHLITATGQRVTLRCSPRSGDLSVYWYQQSLDQGLQFLIQYYNGEERAKGNILERFSAQQFPDLHSELNLSSLELGDSALYFCASSVGLALDTQYFGPGTRLTVL.

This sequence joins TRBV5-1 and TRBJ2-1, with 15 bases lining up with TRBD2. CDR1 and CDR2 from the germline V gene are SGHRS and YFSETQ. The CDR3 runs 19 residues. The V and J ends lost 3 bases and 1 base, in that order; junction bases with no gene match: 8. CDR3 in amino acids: CASSYGLAGGGVSYNEQFF. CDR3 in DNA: TGCGCCAGCAGCTACGGACTAGCGGGAGGGGGTGTGTCCTACAATGAGCAGTTCTTC.

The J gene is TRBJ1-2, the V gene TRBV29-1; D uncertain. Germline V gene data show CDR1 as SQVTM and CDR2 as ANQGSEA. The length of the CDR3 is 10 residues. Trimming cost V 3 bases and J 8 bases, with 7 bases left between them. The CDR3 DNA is TGCAGCGTTGAGGTAATCGGCTACACCTTC. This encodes CSVEVIGYTF.

The CDR3 loop is CASSLPGTDTQYF. As DNA, the CDR3 is TGTGCCAGCAGCTTGCCAGGGACAGATACGCAGTATTTT. The chain carries TRBV7-9 and TRBJ2-3, with D possibly TRBD1 on 5 matching bases. The V end was cut by 3 bases, the J end by 3 bases, with 7 bases between. Per germline, CDR1 SEHNR and CDR2 FQNEAQ (reference sequence). The CDR3 is made up of 13 amino acids.

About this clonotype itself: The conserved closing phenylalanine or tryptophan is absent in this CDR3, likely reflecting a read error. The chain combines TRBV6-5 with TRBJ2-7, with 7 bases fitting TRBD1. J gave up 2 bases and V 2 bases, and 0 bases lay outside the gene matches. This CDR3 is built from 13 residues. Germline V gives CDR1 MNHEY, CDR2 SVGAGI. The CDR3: CASSYQGAYEQYS. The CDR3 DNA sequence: TGTGCCAGCAGTTACCAGGGGGCCTACGAGCAGTACTCC.

The CDR3 sequence is CATSDLRHSEQFF. The CDR3 coding sequence is TGTGCCACCAGTGATTTGCGGCACAGTGAGCAGTTCTTC. The chain couples TRBV24-1 to TRBJ2-1; D is ambiguous. The CDR3 spans 13 residues. Germline-derived CDR1 and CDR2 are KGHDR and SFDVKD. V was trimmed by 0 bases and J by 9 bases, leaving 8 bases between them.

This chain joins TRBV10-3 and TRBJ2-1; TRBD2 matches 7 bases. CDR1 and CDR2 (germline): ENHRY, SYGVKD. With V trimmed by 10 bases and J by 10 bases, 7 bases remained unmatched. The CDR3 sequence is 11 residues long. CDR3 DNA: TGTGCCACCTGGGCGGGAGTAGAGCAGTTCTTC. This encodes CATWAGVEQFF.

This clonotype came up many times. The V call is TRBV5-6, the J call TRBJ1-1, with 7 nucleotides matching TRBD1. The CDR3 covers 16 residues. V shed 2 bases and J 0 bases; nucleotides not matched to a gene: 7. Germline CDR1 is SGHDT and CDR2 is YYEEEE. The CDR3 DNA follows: TGTGCCAGCAGCTTTACAGGGGTGAACCTGAACACTGAAGCTTTCTTT. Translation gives CASSFTGVNLNTEAFF.

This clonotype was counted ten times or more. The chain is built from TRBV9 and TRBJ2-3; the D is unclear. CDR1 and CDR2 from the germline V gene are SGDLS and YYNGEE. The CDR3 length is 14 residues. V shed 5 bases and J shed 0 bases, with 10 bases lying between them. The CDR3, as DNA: TGTGCCAGCAGACCAGGTCCTAGCACAGATACGCAGTATTTT. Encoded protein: CASRPGPSTDTQYF.

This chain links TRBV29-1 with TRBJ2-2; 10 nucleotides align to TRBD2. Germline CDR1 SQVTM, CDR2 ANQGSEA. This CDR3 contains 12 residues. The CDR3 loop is CGLAGANGELFF. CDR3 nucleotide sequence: TGCGGTCTAGCGGGAGCGAACGGGGAGCTGTTTTTT.

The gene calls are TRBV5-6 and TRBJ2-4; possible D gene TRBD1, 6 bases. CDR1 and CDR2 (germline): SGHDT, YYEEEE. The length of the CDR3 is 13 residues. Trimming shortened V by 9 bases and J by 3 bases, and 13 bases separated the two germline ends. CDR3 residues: CATYPRGKNIQYF. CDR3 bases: TGTGCCACATATCCCAGGGGCAAAAACATTCAGTACTTC.

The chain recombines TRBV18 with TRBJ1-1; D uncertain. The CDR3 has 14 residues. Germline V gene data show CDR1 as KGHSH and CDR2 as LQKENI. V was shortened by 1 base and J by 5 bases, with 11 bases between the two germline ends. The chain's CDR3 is CASSPLTGWTEAFF. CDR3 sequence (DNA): TGTGCCAGCTCACCACTAACTGGTTGGACTGAAGCTTTCTTT.

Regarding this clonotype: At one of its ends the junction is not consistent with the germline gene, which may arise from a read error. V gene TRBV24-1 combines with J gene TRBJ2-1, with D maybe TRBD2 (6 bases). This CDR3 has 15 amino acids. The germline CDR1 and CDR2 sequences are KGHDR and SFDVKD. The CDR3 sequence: CATSDLGTPGGEQFF. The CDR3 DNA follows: TGTGCCACCAGTGATTTGGGGACGCCCGGGGGAGAGCAATTCTTC.

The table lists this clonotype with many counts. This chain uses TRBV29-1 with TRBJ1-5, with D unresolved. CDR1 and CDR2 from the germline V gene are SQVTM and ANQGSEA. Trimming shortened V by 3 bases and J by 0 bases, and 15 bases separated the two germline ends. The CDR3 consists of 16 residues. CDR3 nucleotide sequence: TGCAGCGTTGAGAGTTGCAGCCTGTATAGCAATCAGCCCCAGCATTTT. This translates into CSVESCSLYSNQPQHF.

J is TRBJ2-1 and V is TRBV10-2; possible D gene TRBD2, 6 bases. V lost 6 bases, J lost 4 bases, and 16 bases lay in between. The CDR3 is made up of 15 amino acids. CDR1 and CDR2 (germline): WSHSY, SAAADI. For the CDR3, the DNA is TGCGCCAGCAGGGCAGCAGCGGGTCCATACAATGAGCAGTTCTTC. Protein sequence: CASRAAAGPYNEQFF.

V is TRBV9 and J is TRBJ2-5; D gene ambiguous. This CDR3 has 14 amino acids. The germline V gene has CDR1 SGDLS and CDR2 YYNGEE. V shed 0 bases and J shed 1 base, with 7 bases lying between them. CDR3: CASSVVDGQETQYF. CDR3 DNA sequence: TGTGCCAGCAGCGTAGTTGACGGCCAAGAGACCCAGTACTTC. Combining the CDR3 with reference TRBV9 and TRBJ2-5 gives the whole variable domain DSGVTQTPKHLITATGQRVTLRCSPRSGDLSVYWYQQSLDQGLQFLIQYYNGEERAKGNILERFSAQQFPDLHSELNLSSLELGDSALYFCASSVVDGQETQYFGPGTRLLVL.

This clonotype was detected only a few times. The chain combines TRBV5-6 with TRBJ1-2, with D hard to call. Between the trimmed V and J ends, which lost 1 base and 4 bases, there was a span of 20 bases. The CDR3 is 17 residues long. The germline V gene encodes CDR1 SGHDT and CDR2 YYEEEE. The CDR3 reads CASSLPSHLDGLYGYTF. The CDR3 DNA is TGTGCCAGCAGCTTGCCAAGCCACTTGGACGGTCTCTATGGCTACACCTTC.

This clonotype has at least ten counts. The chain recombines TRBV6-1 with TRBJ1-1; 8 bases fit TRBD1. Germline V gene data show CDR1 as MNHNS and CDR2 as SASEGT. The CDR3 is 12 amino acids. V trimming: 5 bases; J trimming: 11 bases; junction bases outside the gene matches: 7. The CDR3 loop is CASSLTQGAAFF. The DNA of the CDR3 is TGTGCCAGCAGTCTAACTCAGGGGGCTGCTTTCTTT.

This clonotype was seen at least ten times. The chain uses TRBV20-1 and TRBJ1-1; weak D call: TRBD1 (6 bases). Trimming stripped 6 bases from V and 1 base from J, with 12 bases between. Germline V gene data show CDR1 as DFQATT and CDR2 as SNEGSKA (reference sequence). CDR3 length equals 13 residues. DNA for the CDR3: TGCAGTGCGCAGGGGCGCCCGAACACTGAAGCTTTCTTT. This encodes CSAQGRPNTEAFF.

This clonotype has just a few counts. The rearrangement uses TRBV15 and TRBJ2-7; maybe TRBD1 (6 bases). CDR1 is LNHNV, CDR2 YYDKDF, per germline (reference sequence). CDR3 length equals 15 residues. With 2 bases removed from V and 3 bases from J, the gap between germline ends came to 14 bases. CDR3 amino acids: CATSRTGTLVYEQYF. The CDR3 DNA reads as TGTGCCACCAGCAGAACCGGGACACTCGTCTACGAGCAGTACTTC.